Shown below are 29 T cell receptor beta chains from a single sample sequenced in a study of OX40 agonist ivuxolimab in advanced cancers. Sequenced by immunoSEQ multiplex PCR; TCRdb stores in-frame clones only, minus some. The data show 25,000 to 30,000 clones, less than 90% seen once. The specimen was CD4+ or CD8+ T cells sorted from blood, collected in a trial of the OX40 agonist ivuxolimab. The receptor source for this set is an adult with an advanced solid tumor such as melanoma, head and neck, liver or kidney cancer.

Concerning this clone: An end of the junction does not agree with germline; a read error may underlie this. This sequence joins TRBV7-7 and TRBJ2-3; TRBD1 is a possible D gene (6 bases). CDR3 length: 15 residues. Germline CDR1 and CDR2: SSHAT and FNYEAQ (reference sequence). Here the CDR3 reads CASSLSGAGTATQYF. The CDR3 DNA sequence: TGTGCTAGCAGCCTTTCAGGGGCCGGGACCGCTACGCAGTATTTT. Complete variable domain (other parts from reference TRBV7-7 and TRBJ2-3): GAGVSQSPRYKVTKRGQDVTLRCDPISSHATLYWYQQALGQGPEFLTYFNYEAQPDKSGLPSDRFSAERPEGSISTLTIQRTEQRDSAMYRCASSLSGAGTATQYFGPGTRLTVL.

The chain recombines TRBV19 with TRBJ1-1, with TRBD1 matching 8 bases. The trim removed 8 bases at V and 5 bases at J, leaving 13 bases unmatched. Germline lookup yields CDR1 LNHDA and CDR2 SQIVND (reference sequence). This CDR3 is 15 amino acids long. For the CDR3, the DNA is TGTGCCAGTCAGATGACAGGGGCGTCACAGACTGAAGCTTTCTTT. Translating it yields CASQMTGASQTEAFF.

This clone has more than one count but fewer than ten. CDR3 coding DNA: TGTGCCAGCAGAAGCCTCAGGGGGCAGACTGAAGCTTTCTTT. Amino acids: CASRSLRGQTEAFF. The chain is built from TRBV27 and TRBJ1-1, with TRBD1 matching over 8 bases. This CDR3 contains 14 residues. CDR1 and CDR2 (germline): MNHEY, SMNVEV (reference sequence). V lost 6 bases to trimming and J lost 5 bases; unmatched junction nucleotides: 8.

CDR3 amino acids: CASSGTGGDYEQYF. For the CDR3, the DNA is TGCGCCAGCTCTGGGACAGGGGGTGACTACGAGCAGTACTTC. The chain employs TRBV5-1 and TRBJ2-7, with 11 bases identical to TRBD1. The junction had 6 bases not matched to a gene; V was cut back by 7 bases and J by 3 bases. Germline-derived CDR1 and CDR2 are SGHRS and YFSETQ. This CDR3 comprises 14 residues.

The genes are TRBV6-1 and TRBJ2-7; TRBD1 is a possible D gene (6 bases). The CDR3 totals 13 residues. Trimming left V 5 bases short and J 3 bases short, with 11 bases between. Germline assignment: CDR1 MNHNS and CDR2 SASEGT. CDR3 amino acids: CASSQGHYYEQYF. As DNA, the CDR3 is TGTGCCAGCAGTCAGGGACACTACTACGAGCAGTACTTC.

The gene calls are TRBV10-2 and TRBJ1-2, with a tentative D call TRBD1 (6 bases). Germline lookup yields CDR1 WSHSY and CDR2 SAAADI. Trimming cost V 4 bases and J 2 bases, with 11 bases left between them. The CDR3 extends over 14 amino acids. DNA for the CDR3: TGCGCCAGCAGTGGGGGACACCCGAACTATGGCTACACCTTC. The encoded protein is CASSGGHPNYGYTF.

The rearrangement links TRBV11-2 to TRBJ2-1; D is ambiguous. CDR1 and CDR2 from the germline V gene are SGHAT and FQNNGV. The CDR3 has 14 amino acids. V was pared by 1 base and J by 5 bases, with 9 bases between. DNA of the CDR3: TGTGCCAGCAGCTTAGGGTCTTCGGACAATGAGCAGTTCTTC. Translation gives CASSLGSSDNEQFF. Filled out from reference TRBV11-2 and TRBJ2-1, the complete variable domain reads EAGVAQSPRYKIIEKRQSVAFWCNPISGHATLYWYQQILGQGPKLLIQFQNNGVVDDSQLPKDRFSAERLKGVDSTLKIQPAKLEDSAVYLCASSLGSSDNEQFFGPGTRLTVL.

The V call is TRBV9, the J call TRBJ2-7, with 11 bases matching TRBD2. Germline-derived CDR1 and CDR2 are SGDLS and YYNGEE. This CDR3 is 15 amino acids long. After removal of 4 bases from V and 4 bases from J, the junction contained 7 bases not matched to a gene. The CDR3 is CASSPSRTSGYEQYF. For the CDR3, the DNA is TGTGCCAGCAGCCCTAGTCGGACTAGCGGGTACGAGCAGTACTTC.

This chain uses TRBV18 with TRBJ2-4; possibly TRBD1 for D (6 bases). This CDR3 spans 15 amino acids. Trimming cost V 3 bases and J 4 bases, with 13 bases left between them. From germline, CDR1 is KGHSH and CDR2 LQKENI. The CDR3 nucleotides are TGTGCCAGCTCACCTACAGGGTATGCAAAAAACATTCAGTACTTC. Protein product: CASSPTGYAKNIQYF.

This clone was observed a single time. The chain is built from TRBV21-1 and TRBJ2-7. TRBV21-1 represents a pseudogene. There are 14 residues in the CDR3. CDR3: CASSWGLAKYEQYF. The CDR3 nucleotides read TGTGCCAGCAGCTGGGGGTTAGCGAAGTACGAGCAGTACTTC.

CDR3 coding DNA: TGTGCCAGCAGCGTCGCAACCGGGGAGCTGTTTTTT. It yields the protein CASSVATGELFF. The V and J genes are TRBV9 and TRBJ2-2; D not certain. Germline V gene data show CDR1 as SGDLS and CDR2 as YYNGEE. The V gene lost 2 bases and the J gene lost 5 bases, with 4 bases spanning the gap. This CDR3 has 12 amino acids.

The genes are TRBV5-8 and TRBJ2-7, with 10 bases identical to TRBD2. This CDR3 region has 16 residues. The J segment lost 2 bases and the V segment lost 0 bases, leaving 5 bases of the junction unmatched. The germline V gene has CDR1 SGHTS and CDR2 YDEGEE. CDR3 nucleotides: TGTGCCAGCAGCTTGGAGGGGCTAGCGGGAGCCTACGAGCAGTACTTC. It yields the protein CASSLEGLAGAYEQYF. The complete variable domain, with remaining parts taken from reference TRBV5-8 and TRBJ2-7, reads EAGVTQSPTHLIKTRGQQATLRCSPISGHTSVYWYQQALGLGLQFLLWYDEGEERNRGNFPPRFSGRQFPNYSSELNVNALELEDSALYLCASSLEGLAGAYEQYFGPGTRLTVT.

CDR3 amino acids: CASSLAGTVGGAQHF. The DNA for the CDR3 is TGTGCCAGCAGTTTGGCCGGGACGGTCGGTGGAGCCCAGCATTTT. The chain couples TRBV27 to TRBJ1-5; maybe TRBD1 (5 bases). Germline assignment: CDR1 MNHEY and CDR2 SMNVEV (reference sequence). The CDR3 covers 15 residues. Trimming pared 3 bases from V and 11 bases from J, leaving 20 bases between.

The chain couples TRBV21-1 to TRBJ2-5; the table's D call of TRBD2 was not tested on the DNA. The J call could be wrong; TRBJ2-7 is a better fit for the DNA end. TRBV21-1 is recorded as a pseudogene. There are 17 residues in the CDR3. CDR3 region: CASSFSPDGLSSYEQYF. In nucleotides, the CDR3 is TGTGCCAGCAGTTTCTCTCCGGACGGACTCTCTTCCTACGAGCAGTACTTC.

CDR3 sequence: CASSVEQGTYNEQFF. The CDR3 region has the DNA TGTGCCAGCAGCGTAGAACAGGGTACCTACAATGAGCAGTTCTTC. The chain recombines TRBV9 with TRBJ2-1; D is possibly TRBD1 (6 bases). Germline values: CDR1 SGDLS, CDR2 YYNGEE. Trimming removed 0 bases at V and 2 bases at J, with 9 bases between. This CDR3 has 15 residues.

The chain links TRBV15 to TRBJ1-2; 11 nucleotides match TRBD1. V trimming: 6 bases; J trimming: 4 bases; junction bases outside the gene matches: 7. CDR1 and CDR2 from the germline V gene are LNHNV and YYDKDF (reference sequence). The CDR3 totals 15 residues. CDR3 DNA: TGTGCCACCAGTCCGAGGACAGGGGGCGTCTATGGCTACACCTTC. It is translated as CATSPRTGGVYGYTF.

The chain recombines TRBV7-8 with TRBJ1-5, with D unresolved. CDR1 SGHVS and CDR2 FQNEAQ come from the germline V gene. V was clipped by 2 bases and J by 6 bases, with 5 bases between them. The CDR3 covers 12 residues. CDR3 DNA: TGTGCCAGCAGCTTACCGGGTCAGCCCCAGCATTTT. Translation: CASSLPGQPQHF.

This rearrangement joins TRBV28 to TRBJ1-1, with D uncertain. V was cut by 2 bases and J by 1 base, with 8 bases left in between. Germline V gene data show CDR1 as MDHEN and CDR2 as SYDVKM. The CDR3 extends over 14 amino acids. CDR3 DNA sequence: TGTGCCAGCAGTTTACGACAAACGAACACTGAAGCTTTCTTT. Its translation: CASSLRQTNTEAFF.

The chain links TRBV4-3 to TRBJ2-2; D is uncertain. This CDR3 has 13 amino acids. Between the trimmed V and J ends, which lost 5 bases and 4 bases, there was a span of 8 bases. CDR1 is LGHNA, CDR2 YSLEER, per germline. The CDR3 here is CASSYWSTGELFF. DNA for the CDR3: TGCGCCAGCAGCTACTGGTCCACCGGGGAGCTGTTTTTT.

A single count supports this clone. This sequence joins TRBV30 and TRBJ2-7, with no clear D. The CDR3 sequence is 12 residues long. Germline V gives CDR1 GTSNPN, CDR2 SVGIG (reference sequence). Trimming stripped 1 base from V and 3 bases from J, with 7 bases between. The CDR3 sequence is CAWSEPDYEQYF. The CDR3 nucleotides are TGTGCCTGGAGTGAACCGGACTACGAGCAGTACTTC.

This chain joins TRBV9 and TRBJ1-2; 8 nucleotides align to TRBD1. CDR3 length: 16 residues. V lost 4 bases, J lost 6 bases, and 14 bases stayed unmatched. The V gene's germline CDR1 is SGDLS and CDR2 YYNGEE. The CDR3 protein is CASSPRTGLIANGYTF. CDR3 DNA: TGTGCCAGCAGCCCGAGGACAGGGTTAATCGCGAATGGCTACACCTTC. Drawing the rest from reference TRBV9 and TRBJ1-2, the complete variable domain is DSGVTQTPKHLITATGQRVTLRCSPRSGDLSVYWYQQSLDQGLQFLIQYYNGEERAKGNILERFSAQQFPDLHSELNLSSLELGDSALYFCASSPRTGLIANGYTFGSGTRLTVV.

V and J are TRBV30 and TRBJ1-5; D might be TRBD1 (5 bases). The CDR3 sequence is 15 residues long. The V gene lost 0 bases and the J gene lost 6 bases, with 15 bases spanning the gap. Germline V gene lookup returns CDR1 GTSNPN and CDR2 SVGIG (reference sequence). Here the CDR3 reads CAWSVPGLFGQPQHF. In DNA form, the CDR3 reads TGTGCCTGGAGTGTACCGGGACTCTTCGGTCAGCCCCAGCATTTT.

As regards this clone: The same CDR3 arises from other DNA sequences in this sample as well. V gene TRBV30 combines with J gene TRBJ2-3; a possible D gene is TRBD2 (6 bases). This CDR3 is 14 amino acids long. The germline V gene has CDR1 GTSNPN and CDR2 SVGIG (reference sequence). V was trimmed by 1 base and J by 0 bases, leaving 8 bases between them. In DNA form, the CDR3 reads TGTGCCTGGAGTGCGGGGGTCAGCACAGATACGCAGTATTTT. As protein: CAWSAGVSTDTQYF.

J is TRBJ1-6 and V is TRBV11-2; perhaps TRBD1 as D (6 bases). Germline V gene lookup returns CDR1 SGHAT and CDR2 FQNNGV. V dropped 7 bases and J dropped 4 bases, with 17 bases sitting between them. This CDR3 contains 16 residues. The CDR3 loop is CASTPGTGLYNSPLHF. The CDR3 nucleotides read TGTGCCAGCACCCCAGGAACAGGGTTATATAATTCACCCCTCCACTTT.

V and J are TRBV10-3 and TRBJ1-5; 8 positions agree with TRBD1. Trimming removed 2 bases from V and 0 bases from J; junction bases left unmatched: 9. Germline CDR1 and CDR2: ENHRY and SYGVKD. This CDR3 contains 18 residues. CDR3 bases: TGTGCCATCAGTGAGCTATTGACAGGGGTCTATAGCAATCAGCCCCAGCATTTT. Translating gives CAISELLTGVYSNQPQHF.

The CDR3 region is CASSLVGGPYSNQPQHF. Here the CDR3 DNA reads TGTGCCAGCAGCTTAGTCGGGGGACCCTATAGCAATCAGCCCCAGCATTTT. The chain recombines TRBV11-2 with TRBJ1-5; possible D gene TRBD1, 5 bases. The CDR3 extends over 17 amino acids. V was trimmed by 1 base and J by 0 bases, leaving 13 bases between them. From germline, CDR1 is SGHAT and CDR2 FQNNGV.

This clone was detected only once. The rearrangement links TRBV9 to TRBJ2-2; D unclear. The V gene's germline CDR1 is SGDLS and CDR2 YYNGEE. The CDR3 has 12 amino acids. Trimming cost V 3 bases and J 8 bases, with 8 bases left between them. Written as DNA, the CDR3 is TGTGCCAGCAGCGACATTTCGGGGGAGCTGTTTTTT. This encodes CASSDISGELFF.

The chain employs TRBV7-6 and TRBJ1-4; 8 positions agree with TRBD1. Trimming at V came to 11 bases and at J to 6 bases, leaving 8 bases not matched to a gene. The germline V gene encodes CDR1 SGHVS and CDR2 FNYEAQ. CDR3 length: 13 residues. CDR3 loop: CAGQGAGDEKLFF. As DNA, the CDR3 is TGTGCCGGCCAGGGGGCCGGGGATGAAAAACTGTTTTTT.

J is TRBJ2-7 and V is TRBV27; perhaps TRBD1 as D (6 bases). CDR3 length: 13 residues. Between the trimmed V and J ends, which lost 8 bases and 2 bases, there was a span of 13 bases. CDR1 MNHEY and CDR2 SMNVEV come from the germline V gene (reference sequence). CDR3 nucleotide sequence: TGTGCCAGCGGTCCCGGGACACCCTACGAGCAGTACTTC. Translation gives CASGPGTPYEQYF.